The subject of this entry is one T cell receptor (beta chain). This record comes from a study of beta chain features in type 1 diabetes. This CDR3 has 16 amino acids. Germline assignment: CDR1 SGHVS and CDR2 FQNEAQ. J lost 0 bases, V lost 5 bases, and 7 bases had no gene match. Expressed TCRB transcripts were sequenced because the isolated RNA had all been reverse transcribed beforehand. The protocol was immunoSEQ multiplex PCR, while the TCRdb copy is restricted to in-frame clones and leaves out a portion. The repertoire holds 15,000 to 19,000 clones, over 40% seen once, with approximately 0.53% in the top ten.

Sequencing was done on a sample of stem cell memory CD4+ T cells from blood. The V call is TRBV7-8, the J call TRBJ2-3, with TRBD2 identical over 8 bases. This receptor was obtained from a woman aged 40 to 50 in good health. The CDR3 sequence: CASSPTRGASTDTQYF. The CDR3 region has the DNA TGTGCCAGCAGCCCAACGCGGGGGGCTAGCACAGATACGCAGTATTTT. Combining the CDR3 with reference TRBV7-8 and TRBJ2-3 gives the whole variable domain GAGVSQSPRYKVAKRGQDVALRCDPISGHVSLFWYQQALGQGPEFLTYFQNEAQLDKSGLPSDRFFAERPEGSVSTLKIQRTQQEDSAVYLCASSPTRGASTDTQYFGPGTRLTVL.